Below are 26 T cell receptor beta chains sequenced from a single sample in a study of blood T cells in healthy people across ages. A second about 7 to 11 cycle PCR used barcoded and J-beta primers. TCRdb independently ran MiXCR on the 5' RACE reads; one entry per CDR3 protein. The sample carries around 780,000 distinct CDR3 sequences, about 61% recorded once. Sequenced sample: blood. These receptors were taken from a man aged 35 to 55 in good health.

The V gene is TRBV5-1, the J gene TRBJ2-1, with 9 positions matching TRBD1. The trim removed 0 bases at V and 8 bases at J, leaving 9 bases unmatched. CDR3 length: 16 amino acids. Germline V gives CDR1 SGHRS, CDR2 YFSETQ. CDR3 in DNA: TGCGCCAGCAGCTTGGGGTTGGGACAGGGCGGCCATGAGCAGTTCTTC. As protein: CASSLGLGQGGHEQFF.

This clonotype was observed a handful of times. CDR3 sequence reads: CSARPDGYEQYF. The CDR3 DNA reads TGCAGTGCTAGACCTGACGGATACGAGCAGTACTTC. The genes are TRBV20-1 and TRBJ2-7; D call uncertain. V was clipped by 2 bases and J by 4 bases, with 9 bases between them. Germline CDR1 DFQATT, CDR2 SNEGSKA (reference sequence). There are 12 residues in the CDR3.

This clonotype was picked up a small number of times. The rearrangement uses TRBV20-1 and TRBJ2-4; 9 bases are shared with TRBD2. The CDR3 spans 19 residues. CDR1 and CDR2 from the germline V gene are DFQATT and SNEGSKA (reference sequence). J lost 3 bases, V lost 5 bases, and 20 bases had no gene match. CDR3 amino acids: CSAVMAWAGGITGKNIQYF. The DNA for the CDR3 is TGCAGTGCTGTCATGGCATGGGCGGGGGGGATAACAGGCAAAAACATTCAGTACTTC.

V is TRBV28 and J is TRBJ1-5; 8 bases agree with TRBD1. Germline trimming cut 6 bases from V and 6 bases from J; bases unmatched to any gene: 7. The length of the CDR3 is 14 residues. From germline, CDR1 is MDHEN and CDR2 SYDVKM. Here the CDR3 DNA reads TGTGCCAGCAGAGGACAGGGAGACGGTCAGCCCCAGCATTTT. This codes for CASRGQGDGQPQHF.

This clonotype was seen ten or more times. The rearrangement links TRBV4-2 to TRBJ2-1; no definite D call. The germline gives CDR1 LGHNA, CDR2 YNFKEQ. The V end lost 0 bases, the J end lost 5 bases, and 5 bases lay between the germline ends. There are 13 residues in the CDR3. The CDR3 region has the DNA TGTGCCAGCAGCCAAGACACAAACAATGAGCAGTTCTTC. Protein: CASSQDTNNEQFF.

The chain has TRBV28 and TRBJ2-6, with D hard to call. This CDR3 contains 12 residues. Between the trimmed V and J ends, which lost 3 bases and 5 bases, there was a span of 2 bases. In germline, CDR1 is MDHEN, CDR2 SYDVKM. The chain's CDR3 is CASSFRANVLTF. CDR3 DNA sequence: TGTGCCAGCAGTTTTAGGGCCAACGTCCTGACTTTC. Full variable domain (missing parts from reference TRBV28 and TRBJ2-6): DVKVTQSSRYLVKRTGEKVFLECVQDMDHENMFWYRQDPGLGLRLIYFSYDVKMKEKGDIPEGYSVSREKKERFSLILESASTNQTSMYLCASSFRANVLTFGAGSRLTVL.

Many counts were recorded for this clonotype. This chain connects TRBV20-1 to TRBJ1-1; D may be TRBD1 (6 bases). Germline values: CDR1 DFQATT, CDR2 SNEGSKA (reference sequence). The CDR3 totals 15 residues. The germline V and J ends were trimmed by 3 bases and 3 bases, with 17 bases remaining between them. The CDR3 region has the DNA TGCAGTGCTAGGGGGGCCGCGGGGGGGGACACTGAAGCTTTCTTT. It translates to CSARGAAGGDTEAFF.

The count of this clonotype is one. One end of the junction does not line up with germline, which may come from a read error. The chain uses TRBV14 and TRBJ2-5; 9 positions match TRBD1. This CDR3 is 16 amino acids long. Germline CDR1 SGHDN, CDR2 FVKESK. The CDR3 spells CAGSQIFGTGYNEQYF. The CDR3 DNA follows: TGTGCCGGCAGCCAAATTTTTGGGACAGGGTACAATGAGCAGTACTTC.

This clonotype has only one observation. This chain links TRBV25-1 with TRBJ1-3; D is possibly TRBD1 (5 bases). Germline values: CDR1 MGHDK, CDR2 SYGVNS. The CDR3 runs to 14 residues. Trimming shortened V by 3 bases and J by 6 bases, and 12 bases separated the two germline ends. CDR3 protein: CASSDPTEENTIYF. CDR3 coding DNA: TGTGCCAGCAGTGATCCGACAGAAGAAAACACCATATATTTT.

The chain employs TRBV7-7 and TRBJ2-7; 9 bases are shared with TRBD1. The CDR3 totals 14 residues. V gave up 4 bases and J gave up 5 bases; unmatched junction bases: 6. CDR1 SSHAT and CDR2 FNYEAQ come from the germline V gene (reference sequence). The CDR3 DNA reads TGTGCCAGCAGCTCGACCGGGACAGGGAACGAGCAGTACGTC. Translating it yields CASSSTGTGNEQYV.

The gene calls are TRBV20-1 and TRBJ2-7; D gene ambiguous. V lost 2 bases and J 7 bases, leaving 12 bases between the germline ends. The germline V gene encodes CDR1 DFQATT and CDR2 SNEGSKA (reference sequence). CDR3 length: 12 amino acids. This CDR3 reads CSARLGYNEQYF. The CDR3, as DNA: TGCAGTGCTAGACTAGGGTACAATGAGCAGTACTTC.

The table lists this clonotype with a few counts. The rearrangement links TRBV7-6 to TRBJ1-1; no definite D call. Germline V lookup: CDR1 SGHVS, CDR2 FNYEAQ. The CDR3 is made up of 14 amino acids. Trimming stripped 4 bases from V and 0 bases from J, with 9 bases between. CDR3 sequence (DNA): TGTGCCAGCAGCTCCGCAGGACTGAACACTGAAGCTTTCTTT. Its translation: CASSSAGLNTEAFF.

The chain recombines TRBV20-1 with TRBJ1-5; 7 positions agree with TRBD1. V was pared by 3 bases and J by 7 bases, with 9 bases of the junction left unmatched. This CDR3 comprises 14 residues. Germline V CDR1 and CDR2: DFQATT, SNEGSKA (reference sequence). The CDR3 nucleotides read TGCAGTGCTAGTGGTACAGGGGCGATCCAGCCCCAGCATTTT. Translated: CSASGTGAIQPQHF.

The chain links TRBV15 to TRBJ2-3; D might be TRBD1 or TRBD2, each matching 5 bases. Germline CDR1 is LNHNV and CDR2 is YYDKDF (reference sequence). The CDR3 consists of 15 residues. The V end lost 5 bases, the J end lost 4 bases, and 16 bases lay between the germline ends. In DNA form, the CDR3 reads TGTGCCACCAGCCCCCCCGGGGCAGGATCAGATACGCAGTATTTT. It yields the protein CATSPPGAGSDTQYF.

This sequence joins TRBV5-4 and TRBJ1-2; TRBD1 agrees at 10 bases. The junction had 8 bases not matched to a gene; V was cut back by 1 base and J by 2 bases. The CDR3 runs to 17 residues. Looked up from germline, CDR1 is SGHNT and CDR2 is YYREEE (reference sequence). The CDR3 loop is CASSLRWTGGVNYGYTF. CDR3 coding DNA: TGTGCCAGCAGCTTGAGGTGGACAGGGGGTGTAAACTATGGCTACACCTTC. Variable domain in full (rest from reference TRBV5-4 and TRBJ1-2): ETGVTQSPTHLIKTRGQQVTLRCSSQSGHNTVSWYQQALGQGPQFIFQYYREEENGRGNFPPRFSGLQFPNYSSELNVNALELDDSALYLCASSLRWTGGVNYGYTFGSGTRLTVV.

The chain combines TRBV6-5 with TRBJ1-6; 8 bases are a match to TRBD1. Unmatched junction bases numbered 4, after V lost 8 bases and J lost 7 bases. This CDR3 comprises 13 residues. Germline V gene sequence: CDR1 MNHEY, CDR2 SVGAGI. CDR3 DNA: TGTGCCAGCTACAGGGGGTGGAATTCACCCCTCCACTTT. Residues: CASYRGWNSPLHF.

V usage is TRBV29-1 and J usage is TRBJ2-7, with 8 positions matching TRBD1. The CDR3 totals 13 residues. The V gene end was trimmed by 4 bases and the J gene end by 1 base; junction bases not matched to a gene: 3. The germline V gene encodes CDR1 SQVTM and CDR2 ANQGSEA. The CDR3 spells CSVGRGRSYEQYF. CDR3 DNA sequence: TGCAGCGTTGGCAGGGGGCGATCCTACGAGCAGTACTTC.

V usage is TRBV7-9 and J usage is TRBJ1-1; no definite D call. V lost 5 bases to trimming and J lost 1 base, with 8 bases between them. The germline CDR1 and CDR2 sequences are SEHNR and FQNEAQ (reference sequence). The CDR3 has 13 residues. CDR3 nucleotides: TGTGCCAGCAGCGATTTGACGAACACTGAAGCTTTCTTT. Amino acids: CASSDLTNTEAFF.

This chain connects TRBV6-6 to TRBJ2-7, with 7 bases matching TRBD1. The CDR3 runs to 13 residues. Unmatched junction bases numbered 7, after V lost 6 bases and J lost 5 bases. From germline, CDR1 is MNHNY and CDR2 SVGAGI (reference sequence). The DNA of the CDR3 is TGTGCCAGCAGGGAACAGGGGACCGACGAGCAGTACTTC. This codes for CASREQGTDEQYF.

This rearrangement joins TRBV7-2 to TRBJ2-2; 8 bases agree with TRBD2. J lost 4 bases, V lost 1 base, and 5 bases had no gene match. The CDR3 runs to 16 residues. The V gene's germline CDR1 is SGHTA and CDR2 FQGNSA. CDR3 DNA: TGTGCCAGCAGCTTAGGGGCGGGGGGCTCCACCGGGGAGCTGTTTTTT. This codes for CASSLGAGGSTGELFF.

The V and J genes are TRBV6-5 and TRBJ2-7, with 7 bases fitting TRBD1. J gave up 6 bases and V 5 bases, and 10 bases lay outside the gene matches. The length of the CDR3 is 14 residues. The germline V gene has CDR1 MNHEY and CDR2 SVGAGI. The CDR3: CASSPRDRVGEQYF. The CDR3, as DNA: TGTGCCAGCAGTCCTCGGGACAGAGTGGGCGAGCAGTACTTC.

V is TRBV27 and J is TRBJ1-2; weak D call: TRBD1 (6 bases). This CDR3 has 16 residues. Trimming removed 4 bases at V and 8 bases at J, with 23 bases between. Per germline, CDR1 MNHEY and CDR2 SMNVEV (reference sequence). The CDR3 is CASSSLARDLRGGYTF. The CDR3, as DNA: TGTGCCAGCAGTTCTCTTGCGAGGGACCTCAGGGGAGGCTACACCTTC.

This clonotype was picked up a small number of times. This sequence joins TRBV7-2 and TRBJ2-3; TRBD2 matches 14 bases. The CDR3 has 14 amino acids. Germline CDR1 reads SGHTA; CDR2 reads FQGNSA. The V segment lost 1 base and the J segment 13 bases; nucleotides outside the gene matches: 4. The CDR3 sequence is CASSLEGTSGRKYF. CDR3 DNA: TGTGCCAGCAGCTTAGAGGGGACTAGCGGGAGAAAGTATTTT.

This clonotype was detected a few times. The chain has TRBV9 and TRBJ2-5, with D hard to call. CDR1 is SGDLS and CDR2 is YYNGEE in the germline V gene. There are 12 residues in the CDR3. The V and J ends lost 0 bases and 4 bases respectively, with 4 bases between them. CDR3 loop: CASSVDGETQYF. The DNA for the CDR3 is TGTGCCAGCAGCGTAGATGGAGAGACCCAGTACTTC.

This chain joins TRBV7-2 and TRBJ2-5; 13 nucleotides match TRBD2. Germline loops: CDR1 SGHTA, CDR2 FQGNSA. The CDR3 consists of 17 residues. V gave up 0 bases and J gave up 11 bases; unmatched junction bases: 12. CDR3 sequence: CASSLAGTSGKSGEQYF. The CDR3 DNA reads TGTGCCAGCAGCTTAGCCGGGACTAGCGGGAAATCGGGGGAGCAGTACTTC.

This clonotype was detected a few times. V usage is TRBV29-1 and J usage is TRBJ2-1; no clear D. CDR3 length equals 11 residues. The germline V and J ends were trimmed by 1 base and 10 bases, with 8 bases remaining between them. The germline CDR1 and CDR2 sequences are SQVTM and ANQGSEA. The CDR3, as DNA: TGCAGCGTTGAAGCTTACGGGGAGCAGTTCTTC. Its protein is CSVEAYGEQFF.